These T cell receptor beta chains were read from a single sample in a study of shared clonotypes between healthy human individuals. Generated by immunoSEQ multiplex PCR, the TCRdb table keeps only in-frame clones and is missing some. The sample has nearly 750,000 clones, approximately 77% seen once. Sequenced input: memory CD4+ T cells sorted from blood. These receptors were obtained from a woman in her 30s in good health. CDR3s include the opening cysteine and the closing phenylalanine or tryptophan. Each record gives: J gene, D gene, clone size, V gene, CDR3 DNA, CDR3 protein. The D gene is left open where the match is weak. Rows may omit the clone size; those that give it use once, few, many or a size class.

>TRBJ2-3|TRBD1|.|TRBV5-1
TGCGCCAGCAGCGGCGGGACAGGGTGGGGCACAGATACGCAGTATTTT
CASSGGTGWGTDTQYF
>TRBJ2-1|.|few|TRBV7-9
TGTGCCAGCAGCTTAGCGCCCATGGGAACCTGGGATGAGCAGTTCTTC
CASSLAPMGTWDEQFF
>TRBJ1-5|.|.|TRBV5-5
TGTGCCAGCAGCCAGGAATACACAGGGAGACAGCCCCAGCATTTT
CASSQEYTGRQPQHF
>TRBJ2-3|.|.|TRBV5-1
TGCGCCAGCGGTGGGAACACTGGCACAGATACGCAGTATTTT
CASGGNTGTDTQYF
>TRBJ2-1|.|.|TRBV6-5
TGTGCCAGCACCCGCAGTGCGAACAATGAGCAGTTCTTC
CASTRSANNEQFF
>TRBJ1-4|TRBD1|.|TRBV5-1
TGCGCCAGCAGCTTGGAGGGACAGGTGGTTGAAAAACTGTTTTTT
CASSLEGQVVEKLFF
>TRBJ2-3|TRBD2|.|TRBV5-6
TGTGCCAGCAGACAAACAACCAGACTAGCGGGAGAGGTAGATACGCAGTATTTT
CASRQTTRLAGEVDTQYF
>TRBJ1-1|.|.|TRBV5-4
TGTGCCAGCAGCTTGTCAGGGGAAGCTTTCTTT
CASSLSGEAFF
>TRBJ1-4|.|.|TRBV13
TGTGCCAGCAGCTTTTCCCTGACAGGCGTCAATGAAAAACTGTTTTTT
CASSFSLTGVNEKLFF
>TRBJ2-2|TRBD2|.|TRBV5-4
TGTGCCACCCGGCGTTCTCGTCCTAGCGGGAGTTTAATTGCCGGGGAGCTGTTTTTT
CATRRSRPSGSLIAGELFF